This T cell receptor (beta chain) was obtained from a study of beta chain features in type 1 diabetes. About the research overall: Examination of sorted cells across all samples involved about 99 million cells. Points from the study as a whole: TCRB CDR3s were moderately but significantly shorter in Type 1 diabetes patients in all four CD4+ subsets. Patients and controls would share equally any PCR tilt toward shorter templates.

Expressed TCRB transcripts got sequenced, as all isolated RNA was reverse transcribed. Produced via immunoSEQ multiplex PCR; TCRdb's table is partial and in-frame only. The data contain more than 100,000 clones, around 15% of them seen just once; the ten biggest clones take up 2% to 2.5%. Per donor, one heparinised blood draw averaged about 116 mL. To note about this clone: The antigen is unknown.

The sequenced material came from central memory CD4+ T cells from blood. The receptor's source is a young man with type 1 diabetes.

Here the CDR3 reads CASTLQGGGQETQYF. The CDR3, as DNA: TGTGCCAGCACCCTCCAGGGGGGTGGCCAAGAGACCCAGTACTTC. This chain joins TRBV6-5 and TRBJ2-5; D may be TRBD1 (7 bases). Germline V gene sequence: CDR1 MNHEY, CDR2 SVGAGI. The V and J ends lost 7 bases and 1 base respectively, with 16 bases between them. This CDR3 has 15 residues.